The 30 T cell receptor beta chains given below trace back to one sample, sequenced in a study of T cells after yellow fever vaccination. TCRdb reprocessed the 5' RACE reads via MiXCR and lists one record per CDR3 protein. In the table there are 250,000 to 400,000 distinct CDR3 sequences, 3.5% to 4.5% of which are singletons. Sequences were derived from PBMCs, sampled 15 days after the yellow fever booster vaccination. These receptors were taken from a man in his late teens or twenties who received the YFV17D yellow fever vaccine.

This clonotype was picked up many times. DNA for the CDR3: TGTGCCAGCAGCTTAGGGTCCAATGAGCAGTTCTTC. Protein sequence: CASSLGSNEQFF. The chain carries TRBV7-9 and TRBJ2-1, with unresolved D. Germline-derived CDR1 and CDR2 are SEHNR and FQNEAQ (reference sequence). V lost 1 base and J 6 bases, leaving 4 bases between the germline ends. The CDR3 is 12 amino acids.

This clonotype was counted many times. The rearrangement joins TRBV6-6 to TRBJ2-3; 8 bases are shared with TRBD1. Germline V gene data show CDR1 as MNHNY and CDR2 as SVGAGI (reference sequence). The CDR3 is 15 amino acids. With V trimmed by 2 bases and J by 3 bases, 4 bases remained unmatched. In DNA form, the CDR3 reads TGTGCCAGCAGTTACCCAGGGGGCGAAACAGATACGCAGTATTTT. It translates to CASSYPGGETDTQYF.

This clonotype was found a few times. V is TRBV24-1 and J is TRBJ1-5; D not resolved. Trimming stripped 9 bases from V and 6 bases from J, with 17 bases between. The CDR3 consists of 14 residues. Per germline, CDR1 KGHDR and CDR2 SFDVKD. In DNA, the CDR3 is TGTGCCACCTCCCGGCCGGGGATCGGTCAGCCCCAGCATTTT. Protein product: CATSRPGIGQPQHF.

The rearrangement uses TRBV6-6 and TRBJ1-2; D unresolved. Trimming took off 5 bases at V and 4 bases at J, with 11 bases between the two ends. Looked up from germline, CDR1 is MNHNY and CDR2 is SVGAGI (reference sequence). CDR3 length: 13 residues. This CDR3 reads CASSRRAGYGYTF. The CDR3, as DNA: TGTGCCAGCAGTCGCCGGGCGGGCTATGGCTACACCTTC.

This clonotype has ten or more counts. V is TRBV6-2 or TRBV6-3 and J is TRBJ2-5; D unresolved. The CDR3 has 12 residues. Trimming cost V 6 bases and J 1 base, with 6 bases left between them. Germline V gene lookup returns CDR1 MNHEY and CDR2 SVGEGT. CDR3 loop: CASRRPQETQYF. In DNA, the CDR3 is TGTGCCAGCAGACGACCCCAAGAGACCCAGTACTTC.

V and J are TRBV29-1 and TRBJ1-1; D uncertain. The V gene's germline CDR1 is SQVTM and CDR2 ANQGSEA. The CDR3 runs to 14 residues. V dropped 7 bases and J dropped 2 bases, with 17 bases sitting between them. The CDR3 loop is CSADRTSANTEAFF. The CDR3 DNA sequence: TGCAGCGCCGACCGCACGTCAGCCAACACTGAAGCTTTCTTT.

In the case of this clonotype: One end of the junction does not line up with germline, which may come from a read error. The chain couples TRBV29-1 to TRBJ1-1; 7 bases map to TRBD1. Germline CDR1 and CDR2: SQVTM and ANQGSEA. This CDR3 contains 15 residues. CDR3: CCVVKSGQPNTEAFF. The DNA of the CDR3 is TGCTGCGTTGTGAAATCGGGACAGCCGAACACTGAAGCTTTCTTT.

In its sample, this clonotype was seen many times. The chain recombines TRBV11-3 with TRBJ2-7, with TRBD2 matching over 14 bases. The CDR3 is 16 residues long. Germline V gives CDR1 SGHNT, CDR2 YENEEA. Losses at the gene ends were 7 bases for V and 0 bases for J; bases not matched to a gene: 5. The CDR3 DNA reads as TGTGCCAGCACACGGACTAGCGGGGGGTGCTCCTACGAGCAGTACGTC. The encoded protein is CASTRTSGGCSYEQYV.

CDR3 nucleotide sequence: TGCGCCAGCAGCCAAGATCTGTCGGGGACCGGAGAGACCCAGTACTTC. Protein: CASSQDLSGTGETQYF. This chain joins TRBV4-3 and TRBJ2-5; D possibly matches TRBD1 or TRBD2 (5 bases each). Germline V lookup: CDR1 LGHNA, CDR2 YSLEER. CDR3 length equals 16 residues. The V end was cut by 0 bases, the J end by 4 bases, with 15 bases between.

This clonotype has more than one count but fewer than ten. The chain links TRBV3-1 to TRBJ2-3; TRBD2 matches at 11 bases. The CDR3 totals 16 residues. Germline CDR1 LGHDT, CDR2 YNNKEL (reference sequence). V lost 4 bases to trimming and J lost 1 base; unmatched junction nucleotides: 4. The chain's CDR3 is CASSLLLAGGTDTQYF. Written as DNA, the CDR3 is TGTGCCAGCAGCCTCTTACTAGCGGGGGGCACAGATACGCAGTATTTT.

The rearrangement joins TRBV5-4 to TRBJ2-2; 8 nucleotides match TRBD2. CDR3 length: 15 amino acids. Germline V gene lookup returns CDR1 SGHNT and CDR2 YYREEE (reference sequence). V gave up 4 bases and J gave up 4 bases; unmatched junction bases: 6. CDR3 protein: CASSIAGRLTGELFF. The CDR3 DNA sequence: TGTGCCAGCAGCATAGCGGGACGGCTCACCGGGGAGCTGTTTTTT.

This chain links TRBV18 with TRBJ2-7; tentatively, D is TRBD1 (6 bases). CDR3 length: 15 amino acids. Germline CDR1 KGHSH, CDR2 LQKENI. V was trimmed by 4 bases and J by 2 bases, leaving 15 bases between them. The CDR3 loop is CASSRESTGPYEQYV. CDR3 bases: TGTGCCAGCTCACGCGAGTCGACAGGTCCCTACGAGCAGTACGTC.

This clonotype was detected ten times or more. The chain recombines TRBV6-6 with TRBJ2-2; a possible D gene is TRBD1 (6 bases). Germline CDR1 and CDR2: MNHNY and SVGAGI (reference sequence). Trimming took off 6 bases at V and 0 bases at J, with 14 bases between the two ends. CDR3 size: 16 residues. The CDR3 is CASRHTGISNTGELFF. The CDR3 nucleotides are TGTGCCAGCAGACACACAGGGATTTCGAACACCGGGGAGCTGTTTTTT.

The chain links TRBV4-3 to TRBJ2-4; D gene uncertain. The CDR3 has 14 residues. The V gene's germline CDR1 is LGHNA and CDR2 YSLEER. Trimming shortened V by 0 bases and J by 5 bases, and 8 bases separated the two germline ends. The CDR3 loop is CASSQDRPQNIQYF. The CDR3 DNA follows: TGCGCCAGCAGCCAAGATCGTCCGCAAAACATTCAGTACTTC.

This clonotype came up a few times. In nucleotides, the CDR3 is TGTGCCAGCAGCCCGACCGGACGCGGGAACACCATATATTTT. This sequence encodes CASSPTGRGNTIYF. The J gene is TRBJ1-3, the V gene TRBV7-2, with no clear D. Trimming left V 5 bases short and J 7 bases short, with 15 bases between. Germline V gene data show CDR1 as SGHTA and CDR2 as FQGNSA. CDR3 size: 14 residues.

This clonotype was picked up many times. The V gene is TRBV7-9, the J gene TRBJ1-2, with 7 bases that match TRBD1. CDR3 length equals 13 residues. The germline V gene encodes CDR1 SEHNR and CDR2 FQNEAQ (reference sequence). Trimming at V came to 6 bases and at J to 3 bases, leaving 4 bases not matched to a gene. CDR3 region: CASSGGQHYGYTF. In DNA form, the CDR3 reads TGTGCCAGCAGTGGGGGACAGCACTATGGCTACACCTTC.

The chain joins TRBV11-2 to TRBJ2-3, with D unclear. CDR3 length: 15 amino acids. Germline values: CDR1 SGHAT, CDR2 FQNNGV. The V end was cut by 1 base, the J end by 5 bases, with 13 bases between. The CDR3 reads CASSLVWARLDTQYF. The DNA for the CDR3 is TGTGCCAGCAGCTTAGTGTGGGCCCGCTTAGATACGCAGTATTTT.

This clonotype has a count of ten or more. The gene calls are TRBV4-3 and TRBJ2-5; 10 bases match TRBD2. The CDR3 has 17 residues. From germline, CDR1 is LGHNA and CDR2 YSLEER. Trimming took 0 bases from V and 4 from J; bases not matched to a gene: 8. CDR3 loop: CASSQDWSGGATETQYF. As DNA, the CDR3 is TGCGCCAGCAGCCAAGATTGGAGCGGGGGGGCCACAGAGACCCAGTACTTC.

In this sample, this clonotype turned up a few times. The rearrangement links TRBV12-3 or TRBV12-4 to TRBJ2-1, with 11 bases matching TRBD1. V lost 4 bases and J lost 7; bases outside the gene matches: 6. This CDR3 region has 15 residues. This CDR3 is CASSWGQGGKNEQFF. The DNA of the CDR3 is TGTGCCAGCAGTTGGGGACAGGGGGGGAAGAATGAGCAGTTCTTC.

This clonotype showed up just a few times. The chain combines TRBV19 with TRBJ2-2; D call uncertain. The V end was cut by 1 base, the J end by 1 base, with 7 bases between. The CDR3 spans 15 residues. CDR1 LNHDA and CDR2 SQIVND come from the germline V gene (reference sequence). CDR3 in amino acids: CASSIVGLNTGELFF. The CDR3 coding sequence is TGTGCCAGTAGTATAGTGGGGTTGAACACCGGGGAGCTGTTTTTT.

This clonotype was seen repeatedly, ten times or more. The V call is TRBV7-3, the J call TRBJ1-1; the match to TRBD1 covers 7 bases. The CDR3 totals 14 residues. With 2 bases clipped from V and 1 base from J, the junction kept 1 base outside the gene matches. Germline V gives CDR1 SGHTA, CDR2 FQGTGA. The CDR3 DNA sequence: TGTGCCAGCAGCTTAGGACAGGAGAACACTGAAGCTTTCTTT. Translated, it gives CASSLGQENTEAFF. The full variable domain, completed using reference TRBV7-3 and TRBJ1-1, is GAGVSQTPSNKVTEKGKYVELRCDPISGHTALYWYRQSLGQGPEFLIYFQGTGAADDSGLPNDRFFAVRPEGSVSTLKIQRTERGDSAVYLCASSLGQENTEAFFGQGTRLTVV.

This clonotype came up a few times. V gene TRBV4-2 combines with J gene TRBJ1-3; no clear D. This CDR3 region has 17 residues. Trimming took 3 bases from V and 0 from J, leaving 15 bases between them. Germline assignment: CDR1 LGHNA and CDR2 YNFKEQ. CDR3 bases: TGTGCCAGCAGCCAGGTCCTAGGTGGCCTCTCTGGAAACACCATATATTTT. It is translated as CASSQVLGGLSGNTIYF.

The sample holds a few counts of this clonotype. V usage is TRBV5-1 and J usage is TRBJ1-1; the D is unclear. Trimming left V 2 bases short and J 5 bases short, with 13 bases between. Germline V lookup: CDR1 SGHRS, CDR2 YFSETQ. This CDR3 is 14 amino acids long. CDR3 in amino acids: CASSFVGPWTEAFF. CDR3 in DNA: TGCGCCAGCAGCTTTGTAGGGCCCTGGACTGAAGCTTTCTTT.

This clonotype was counted between two and nine times. The chain is built from TRBV19 and TRBJ1-4; D gene unclear. V was cut by 6 bases and J by 0 bases, with 8 bases left in between. This CDR3 comprises 14 residues. Germline-derived CDR1 and CDR2 are LNHDA and SQIVND (reference sequence). The CDR3 reads CASRPPATNEKLFF. For the CDR3, the DNA is TGTGCCAGTAGGCCTCCCGCAACTAATGAAAAACTGTTTTTT.

This clonotype came up many times. This chain links TRBV4-2 with TRBJ2-2; D possibly corresponds to TRBD2 (6 bases). The CDR3 covers 14 residues. Trimming removed 2 bases from V and 6 bases from J, with 10 bases in between. Germline V gene data show CDR1 as LGHNA and CDR2 as YNFKEQ. CDR3 DNA: TGTGCCAGCAGCCAACGACTAGTGTCCGGGGAGCTGTTTTTT. Translating gives CASSQRLVSGELFF.

This clonotype was seen many times. V and J are TRBV7-2 and TRBJ2-1; D uncertain. The CDR3 has 14 amino acids. The V gene's germline CDR1 is SGHTA and CDR2 FQGNSA. V shed 5 bases and J shed 2 bases, with 10 bases lying between them. The CDR3, as DNA: TGTGCCAGCAGCCTGTCGCCTACCTACAATGAGCAGTTCTTC. It encodes CASSLSPTYNEQFF.

This clonotype was detected a few times. The rearrangement joins TRBV2 to TRBJ1-2; 9 nucleotides align to TRBD1. The CDR3 sequence is 16 residues long. V dropped 5 bases and J dropped 2; count of bases not matched to a gene: 9. Looked up from germline, CDR1 is SNHLY and CDR2 is FYNNEI. CDR3 nucleotide sequence: TGTGCCAGCAGTCTGACAGGGGGATTGATGAACTATGGCTACACCTTC. It specifies CASSLTGGLMNYGYTF. The full variable domain, rest sourced from reference TRBV2 and TRBJ1-2, is EPEVTQTPSHQVTQMGQEVILRCVPISNHLYFYWYRQILGQKVEFLVSFYNNEISEKSEIFDDQFSVERPDGSNFTLKIRSTKLEDSAMYFCASSLTGGLMNYGYTFGSGTRLTVV.

This clonotype was seen a handful of times. This chain links TRBV12-3 or TRBV12-4 with TRBJ1-6, with 8 bases identical to TRBD1. The J segment lost 9 bases and the V segment lost 3 bases, leaving 4 bases of the junction unmatched. This CDR3 is 14 amino acids long. CDR3 protein: CASSFRTGLSPLHF. The CDR3, as DNA: TGTGCCAGCAGTTTTAGGACAGGGCTTTCACCCCTCCACTTT.

This clonotype was observed a handful of times. The rearrangement uses TRBV12-3 or TRBV12-4 and TRBJ1-5; a possible D gene is TRBD1 (6 bases). The CDR3 loop spans 16 amino acids. Trimming pared 1 base from V and 0 bases from J, leaving 10 bases between. Here the CDR3 reads CASSLGGQGSNQPQHF. Here the CDR3 DNA reads TGTGCCAGCAGTTTAGGGGGGCAGGGTAGCAATCAGCCCCAGCATTTT.

This clonotype appeared a few times. The chain couples TRBV7-3 to TRBJ1-5; D unclear. Germline CDR1 is SGHTA and CDR2 is FQGTGA. CDR3 length equals 14 residues. The V gene lost 4 bases and the J gene lost 4 bases, with 11 bases spanning the gap. As DNA, the CDR3 is TGTGCCAGCAGCTCCCGACACGTGAATCAGCCCCAGCATTTT. This translates into CASSSRHVNQPQHF.